This paragraph covers one T cell receptor beta chain sequence. Source study methods: Amplifying reference gene primers gave estimates of nucleated cell counts. Only in-frame clones appear in the TCRdb table, and some are missing; sequencing was by immunoSEQ multiplex PCR. V and J calls and clone size are copied from that table; D and trimming were computed from the DNA. The sample consists of 50,000 to 70,000 clones, less than 90% of them appearing once. This entry belongs to a study of blood T cell repertoires in COVID-19. Study background: T cells, B-cell-depleted T cells, or PBMCs provided the cDNA or gDNA that served as material.

The CDR3 totals 16 residues. Trimming removed 5 bases from V and 3 bases from J, with 22 bases in between. Germline V gene sequence: CDR1 SQVTM, CDR2 ANQGSEA. The V gene is TRBV29-1, the J gene TRBJ1-1; D is possibly TRBD1 (5 bases). Sequenced input: peripheral blood. The clonotype comes from a woman in her 70s with active COVID-19. The CDR3 reads CSVKNQDWGGDTEAFF. CDR3 bases: TGCAGCGTTAAAAATCAGGATTGGGGGGGTGACACTGAAGCTTTCTTT.